The TCR beta chain under discussion was sequenced for a study of T cell changes during pregnancy in multiple sclerosis. Trimming removed 11 bases at V and 0 bases at J, with 14 bases between. This CDR3 is 14 amino acids long. CDR1 is ENHRY and CDR2 is SYGVKD in the germline V gene. Produced via immunoSEQ multiplex PCR; TCRdb's table is partial and in-frame only. In the table there are around 48,000 clones, roughly 90% of which are singletons. This clonotype was sampled from a female donor with multiple sclerosis, enrolled in a pregnancy study. The specimen was CD8+ T cells from peripheral blood mononuclear cells, collected before pregnancy. This chain joins TRBV10-3 and TRBJ1-5; D is undetermined. Here the CDR3 DNA reads TGTGCCTCAAACACCGGGGATAGCAATCAGCCCCAGCATTTT. Its protein is CASNTGDSNQPQHF.